The clone carrying this TCR beta chain was recorded many times. As yet, its antigen is unknown. As it was prepared, the TCRbeta library received unique molecular identifiers. TCRdb itself ran the PCR reads through MiXCR, one entry per CDR3 protein. The sample includes hundreds of thousands of distinct CDR3 sequences, around 25% of them seen just once. This entry is derived from a study of T-cell reconstitution after alpha-beta-depleted transplantation in children. General study points: Surviving recipient cells, namely T cells and thymic progenitors, were the source of high day-60 TCRbeta diversity in some patients. In patients about two months after transplant, alpha-beta T cells reportedly arose from several hundred expanded graft clones.

The sequence came from a female patient aged 2-10 years who had a stem cell transplant for congenital amegakaryocytic thrombocytopenia, so the T cells may come from the graft donor. This sample comprised PBMCs, mostly from graft donor cells, obtained 360 days after TCRalphabeta/CD19-depleted stem cell transplant.

As DNA, the CDR3 is TGTGCCAGCAGTTTAATTAGCGGGGGTGACAATGAGCAGTTCTTC. This translates into CASSLISGGDNEQFF. V is TRBV12-3 or TRBV12-4 and J is TRBJ2-1; 9 positions agree with TRBD2. This CDR3 is 15 amino acids long. V lost 2 bases, J lost 5 bases, and 4 bases stayed unmatched.